Below, one T cell receptor beta chain is given with its context. The data stem from a study of shared clonotypes between healthy human individuals. The CDR3 length is 14 residues. Between the trimmed V and J ends, which lost 5 bases and 1 base, there was a span of 10 bases. Per germline, CDR1 SGHNT and CDR2 YENEEA. Libraries were prepared by immunoSEQ multiplex PCR; TCRdb keeps only in-frame clonotypes and omits some of them. Here the sample spans roughly 2.2 million clones, more than 80% being singletons. The sample consisted of naive CD4+ T cells from PBMCs. Subset reported: CD45RA+ positively selected. The sequence derives from a man between 18 and 35 years old in good health. Some clones in this sample may be carry-over from other donors' samples. This chain joins TRBV11-3 and TRBJ2-3; no reliable D call. This chain's CDR3 is CASSLSTGTDTQYF. CDR3 in DNA: TGTGCCAGCAGCCTCAGTACGGGCACAGATACGCAGTATTTT.